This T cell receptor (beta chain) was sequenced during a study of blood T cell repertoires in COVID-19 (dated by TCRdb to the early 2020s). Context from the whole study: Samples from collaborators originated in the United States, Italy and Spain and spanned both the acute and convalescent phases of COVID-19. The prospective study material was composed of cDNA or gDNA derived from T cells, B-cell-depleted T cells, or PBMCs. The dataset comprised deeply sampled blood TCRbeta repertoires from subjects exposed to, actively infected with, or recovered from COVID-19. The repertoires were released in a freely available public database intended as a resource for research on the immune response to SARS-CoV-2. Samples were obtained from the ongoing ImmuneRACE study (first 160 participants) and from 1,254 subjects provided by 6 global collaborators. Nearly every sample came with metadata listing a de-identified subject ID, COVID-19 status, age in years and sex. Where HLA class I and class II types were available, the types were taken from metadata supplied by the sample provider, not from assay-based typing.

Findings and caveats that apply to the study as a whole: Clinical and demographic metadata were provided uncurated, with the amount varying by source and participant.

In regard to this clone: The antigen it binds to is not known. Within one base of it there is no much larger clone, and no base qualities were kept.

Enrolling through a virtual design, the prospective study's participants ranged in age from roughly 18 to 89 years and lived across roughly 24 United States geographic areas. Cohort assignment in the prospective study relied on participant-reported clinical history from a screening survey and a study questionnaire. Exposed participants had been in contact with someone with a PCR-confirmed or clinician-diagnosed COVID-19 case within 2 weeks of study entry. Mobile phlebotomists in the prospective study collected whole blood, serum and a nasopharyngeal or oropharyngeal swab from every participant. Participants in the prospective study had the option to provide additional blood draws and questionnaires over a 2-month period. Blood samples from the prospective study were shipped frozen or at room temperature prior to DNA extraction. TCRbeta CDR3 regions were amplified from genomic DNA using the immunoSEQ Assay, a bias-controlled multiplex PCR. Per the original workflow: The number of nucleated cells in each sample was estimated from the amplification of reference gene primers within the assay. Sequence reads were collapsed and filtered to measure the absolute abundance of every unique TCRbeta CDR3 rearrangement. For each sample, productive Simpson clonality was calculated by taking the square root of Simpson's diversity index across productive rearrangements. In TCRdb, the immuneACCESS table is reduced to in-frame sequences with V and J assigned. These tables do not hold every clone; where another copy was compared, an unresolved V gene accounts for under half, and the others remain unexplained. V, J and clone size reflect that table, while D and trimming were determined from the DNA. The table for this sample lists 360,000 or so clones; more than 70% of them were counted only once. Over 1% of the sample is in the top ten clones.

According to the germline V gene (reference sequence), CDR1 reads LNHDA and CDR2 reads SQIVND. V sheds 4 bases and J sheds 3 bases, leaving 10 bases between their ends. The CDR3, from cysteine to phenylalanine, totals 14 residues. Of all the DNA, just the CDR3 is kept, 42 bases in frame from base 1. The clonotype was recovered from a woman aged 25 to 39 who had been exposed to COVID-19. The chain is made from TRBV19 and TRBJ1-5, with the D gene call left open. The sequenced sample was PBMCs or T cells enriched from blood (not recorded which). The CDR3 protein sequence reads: CASSNHANNQPQHF. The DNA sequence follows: TGTGCCAGTAGTAACCACGCGAACAATCAGCCCCAGCATTTT.